These 11 T cell receptor beta chains were all obtained from the same sample, sequenced in a study of shared clonotypes between healthy human individuals. Measured with immunoSEQ multiplex PCR; TCRdb has only the in-frame clones, and not every one. Of around 1.5 million clones in the sample, approximately 98% were seen once. Material: naive CD4+ T cells sorted from blood. As to subset: CD45RA+ positively selected. These receptors originate from a man younger than 40 in good health.

The chain carries TRBV7-9 and TRBJ2-7, with 8 bases identical to TRBD2. The CDR3 is 14 residues long. Trimming at V came to 0 bases and at J to 12 bases, leaving 10 bases not matched to a gene. Looked up from germline, CDR1 is SEHNR and CDR2 is FQNEAQ (reference sequence). The CDR3 coding sequence is TGTGCCAGCAGCTTAGCCGCTGTACTAGCGGTCGTGTACTTC. This encodes CASSLAAVLAVVYF.

This clone was counted once. Different DNA sequences within this sample yield the same CDR3. This rearrangement joins TRBV5-4 to TRBJ1-4; no clear D. Looked up from germline, CDR1 is SGHNT and CDR2 is YYREEE (reference sequence). Deletions cut 0 bases from V and 5 bases from J, with 5 bases between. This CDR3 region has 13 residues. The CDR3 sequence: CASSLGGNEKLFF. The CDR3 nucleotides read TGTGCCAGCAGCTTGGGTGGGAATGAAAAACTGTTTTTT. Full variable domain (outside the CDR3, taken from reference TRBV5-4 and TRBJ1-4): ETGVTQSPTHLIKTRGQQVTLRCSSQSGHNTVSWYQQALGQGPQFIFQYYREEENGRGNFPPRFSGLQFPNYSSELNVNALELDDSALYLCASSLGGNEKLFFGSGTQLSVL.

This chain joins TRBV7-9 and TRBJ1-2; 7 nucleotides line up with TRBD1. With V trimmed by 2 bases and J by 5 bases, 8 bases remained unmatched. Germline CDR1 is SEHNR and CDR2 is FQNEAQ (reference sequence). CDR3 length equals 15 residues. CDR3 protein: CASSLPRTGQYGYTF. The CDR3 DNA sequence: TGTGCCAGCAGCTTACCTCGGACAGGACAATATGGCTACACCTTC. Together with reference TRBV7-9 and TRBJ1-2, the CDR3 gives the full variable domain: DTGVSQNPRHKITKRGQNVTFRCDPISEHNRLYWYRQTLGQGPEFLTYFQNEAQLEKSRLLSDRFSAERPKGSFSTLEIQRTEQGDSAMYLCASSLPRTGQYGYTFGSGTRLTVV.

The CDR3 spells CASSEDLAGGEFF. The CDR3 nucleotides are TGTGCCAGCAGTGAAGATCTGGCGGGAGGGGAGTTCTTC. The V and J genes are TRBV2 and TRBJ2-1; TRBD2 matches at 9 bases. Germline CDR1 reads SNHLY; CDR2 reads FYNNEI. The CDR3 is made up of 13 amino acids. With V trimmed by 1 base and J by 14 bases, 6 bases remained unmatched.

This chain uses TRBV28 with TRBJ1-3, with unresolved D. The CDR3 length is 13 residues. Germline V gives CDR1 MDHEN, CDR2 SYDVKM. Trimming left V 6 bases short and J 0 bases short, with 6 bases between. Here the CDR3 DNA reads TGTGCCAGCAGCGGGTACTCTGGAAACACCATATATTTT. It yields the protein CASSGYSGNTIYF.

This clone was found once. The chain links TRBV27 to TRBJ1-5; 8 bases fit TRBD1. With V trimmed by 7 bases and J by 3 bases, 8 bases remained unmatched. This CDR3 is 15 amino acids long. The germline V gene encodes CDR1 MNHEY and CDR2 SMNVEV (reference sequence). The CDR3 is CASTDPGQDNQPQHF. Here the CDR3 DNA reads TGTGCCAGCACGGATCCGGGACAGGACAATCAGCCCCAGCATTTT.

The J gene is TRBJ1-5, the V gene TRBV27, with D maybe TRBD1 (6 bases). Germline loops: CDR1 MNHEY, CDR2 SMNVEV (reference sequence). V was cut by 6 bases and J by 6 bases, with 18 bases left in between. The CDR3 has 15 residues. CDR3 coding DNA: TGTGCCAGCAGACGAACAGGGTGGGTCGGTCAGCCCCAGCATTTT. Amino acids: CASRRTGWVGQPQHF.

V gene TRBV7-2 combines with J gene TRBJ2-3, with TRBD2 identical over 11 bases. Germline CDR1 is SGHTA and CDR2 is FQGNSA. The CDR3 has 16 amino acids. J lost 5 bases, V lost 1 base, and 5 bases had no gene match. Written as DNA, the CDR3 is TGTGCCAGCAGCTTAGATAGCGGGAGGGCGAAAGATACGCAGTATTTT. Translating gives CASSLDSGRAKDTQYF.

The chain combines TRBV14 with TRBJ2-5, with D unresolved. Germline V gene lookup returns CDR1 SGHDN and CDR2 FVKESK. V lost 1 base and J 6 bases, leaving 9 bases between the germline ends. This CDR3 spans 13 amino acids. The CDR3 coding sequence is TGTGCCAGCAGCCAAGCTGCCCGGAAGACCCAGTACTTC. Its protein product is CASSQAARKTQYF.

The chain carries TRBV18 and TRBJ2-1, with TRBD2 as a possible D gene (6 bases). CDR3 length: 15 residues. Germline assignment: CDR1 KGHSH and CDR2 LQKENI. V lost 3 bases to trimming and J lost 1 base, with 10 bases between them. In DNA, the CDR3 is TGTGCCAGCTCACCCGGGAGTAGGTCCTACAATGAGCAGTTCTTC. It codes for CASSPGSRSYNEQFF.

The chain employs TRBV7-9 and TRBJ2-1, with D possibly called TRBD1 or TRBD2 (5 bases each). CDR1 is SEHNR, CDR2 FQNEAQ, per germline (reference sequence). Trimming left V 3 bases short and J 0 bases short, with 21 bases between. The CDR3 runs 19 residues. DNA of the CDR3: TGTGCCAGCAGCTTCCAGGTCACCTCGTCAGGGAGCTCCTACAATGAGCAGTTCTTC. Its protein product is CASSFQVTSSGSSYNEQFF.